This TCR beta chain was sequenced for a study of cytomegalovirus exposure and HLA in healthy donors. PCR amplification relied on 60 Vbeta primers (plus 13 Jbeta primers). The protocol was immunoSEQ multiplex PCR, while the TCRdb copy is restricted to in-frame clones and leaves out a portion. The table includes 130,000 or so clones, around three quarters detected once. V dropped 0 bases and J dropped 4; count of bases not matched to a gene: 4. The CDR3 is 15 amino acids. The V gene's germline CDR1 is SGHVS and CDR2 FNYEAQ. The rearrangement links TRBV7-6 to TRBJ2-7; 9 nucleotides line up with TRBD1. The sequencing input was PBMCs. This TCR derives from a man between 35 and 55 years old in good health and CMV-seronegative. The CDR3: CASSLAGQGVYEQYF. CDR3 coding DNA: TGTGCCAGCAGCTTAGCGGGACAGGGTGTTTACGAGCAGTACTTC.